A selection of T cell receptor beta chains follows, all from one sample in a study of OX40 agonist ivuxolimab in advanced cancers. Some clones are missing from TCRdb's copy, which holds only in-frame ones; the method was immunoSEQ multiplex PCR. The sample lists about 33,000 clones, roughly 68% occurring once. This specimen consisted of CD4+ or CD8+ T cells sorted from blood, obtained in a trial of the OX40 agonist ivuxolimab. These receptors were collected from an adult with an advanced solid tumor such as melanoma, head and neck, liver or kidney cancer. Each CDR3 is given with its conserved first and last residue. The order of the fields is V gene, J gene, CDR3 protein.

TRBV5-1	TRBJ2-5	CASSIAGLASQETQYF
TRBV7-2	TRBJ1-5	CASSPRGRNQPQHF
TRBV2	TRBJ2-2	CASRRLAGGNTGELFF
TRBV6-5	TRBJ1-1	CASSQHNTEAFF
TRBV5-4	TRBJ2-1	CASSLTWGNNEQFF
TRBV6-1	TRBJ2-2	CASVGQIGELFF
TRBV4-2	TRBJ1-5	CASSQELPGGPQHF
TRBV2	TRBJ1-5	CASRKTGSNQPQHF
TRBV7-8	TRBJ2-7	CATSTTSYEQYF
TRBV30	TRBJ2-7	CAWSTPKGREQYF
TRBV30	TRBJ1-3	CAWRPGGPNTIYF
TRBV5-4	TRBJ2-2	CASSFMGGTGELFF
TRBV5-6	TRBJ1-2	CASSLERANYGYTF
TRBV11-2	TRBJ2-1	CASSKSGTGHNEQFF
TRBV11-2	TRBJ1-2	CASSSVTGGSYGYTF
TRBV5-1	TRBJ2-5	CASSFGGSGGETQYF
TRBV5-1	TRBJ1-2	CASSLGRDYGYTF
TRBV27	TRBJ1-6	CASSSYRGQGSPLHF
TRBV6-5	TRBJ1-2	CASSYRDRGDGYTF
TRBV5-6	TRBJ2-1	CASSSGTRWNEQFF
TRBV6-5	TRBJ2-7	CASSYGQAANYEQYF
TRBV2	TRBJ2-1	CASGERRWEQFF
TRBV7-8	TRBJ2-7	CASSLGVDEQYF
TRBV7-9	TRBJ1-1	CASGGQLNTEAFF
TRBV5-1	TRBJ2-3	CASSQTGNTDTQYF
TRBV27	TRBJ2-2	CASSFSSGGSTGELFF
TRBV2	TRBJ1-1	CASSEIREAEAFF
TRBV11-2	TRBJ1-1	CASSLRRGTEAFF
TRBV5-1	TRBJ2-3	CASTTGSTLNTDTQYF
TRBV7-9	TRBJ2-1	CASRLQVGNNEQFF
TRBV10-2	TRBJ1-5	CASSVSGSNQPQHF
TRBV6-1	TRBJ1-1	CASSEAPGRTEAFF
TRBV27	TRBJ2-1	CASSFPGLAGNEQFF
TRBV11-2	TRBJ1-2	CASSLTPGPIYGYTF
TRBV30	TRBJ2-5	CAWRGQGWETQYF
TRBV6-1	TRBJ2-1	CASRGAAVYNEQFF
TRBV4-1	TRBJ1-1	CASSHEGGTEAFF
TRBV5-1	TRBJ1-6	CASSLGRTDNSPLHF
TRBV18	TRBJ1-1	CASSPQGMNTEAFF
TRBV5-1	TRBJ1-1	CASSLGGGGTEAFF
TRBV11-1	TRBJ1-2	CASSLHGYGYTF
TRBV25-1	TRBJ1-2	CASSAGQGSGYTF